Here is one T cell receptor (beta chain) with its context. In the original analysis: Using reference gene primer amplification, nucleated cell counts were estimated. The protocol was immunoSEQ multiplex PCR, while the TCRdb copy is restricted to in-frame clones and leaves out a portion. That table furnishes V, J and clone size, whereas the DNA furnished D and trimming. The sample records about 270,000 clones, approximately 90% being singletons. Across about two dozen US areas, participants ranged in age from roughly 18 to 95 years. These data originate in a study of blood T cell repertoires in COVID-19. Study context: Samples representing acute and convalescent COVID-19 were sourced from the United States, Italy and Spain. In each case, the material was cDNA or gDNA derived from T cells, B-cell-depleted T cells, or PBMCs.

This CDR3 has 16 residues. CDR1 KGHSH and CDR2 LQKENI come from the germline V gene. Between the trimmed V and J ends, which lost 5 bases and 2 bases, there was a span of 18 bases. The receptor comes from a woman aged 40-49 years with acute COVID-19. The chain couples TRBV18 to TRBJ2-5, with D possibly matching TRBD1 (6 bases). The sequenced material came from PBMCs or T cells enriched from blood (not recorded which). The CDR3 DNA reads TGTGCCAGCTCAAAATTCCGGGACAACGGACAAGAGACCCAGTACTTC. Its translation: CASSKFRDNGQETQYF.